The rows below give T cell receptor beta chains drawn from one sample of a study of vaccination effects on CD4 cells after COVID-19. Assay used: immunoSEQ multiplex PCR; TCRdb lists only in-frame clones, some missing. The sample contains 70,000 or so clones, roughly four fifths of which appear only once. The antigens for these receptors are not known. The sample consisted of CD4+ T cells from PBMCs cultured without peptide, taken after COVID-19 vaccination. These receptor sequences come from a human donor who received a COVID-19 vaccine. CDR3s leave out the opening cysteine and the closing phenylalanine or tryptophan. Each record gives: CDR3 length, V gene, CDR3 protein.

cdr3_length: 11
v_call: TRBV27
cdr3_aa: ASRRGGTGELF

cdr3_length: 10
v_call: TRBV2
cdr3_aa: ASKGNNYGYT

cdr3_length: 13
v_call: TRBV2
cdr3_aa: ASSPRGTSGNTIY

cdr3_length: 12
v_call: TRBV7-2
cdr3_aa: ASSPYRGDQPQH

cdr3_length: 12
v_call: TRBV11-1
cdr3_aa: ASSLVGGTDTQY

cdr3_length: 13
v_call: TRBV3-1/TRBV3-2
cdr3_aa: ASSQLGQGNSPLH

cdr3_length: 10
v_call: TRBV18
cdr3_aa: ASSPQGPEQF

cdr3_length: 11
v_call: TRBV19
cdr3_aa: ASSGTENSPLH

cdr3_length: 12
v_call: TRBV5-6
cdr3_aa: ASSLARSRAEQF

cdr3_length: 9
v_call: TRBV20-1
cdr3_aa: SAKSGSSIY

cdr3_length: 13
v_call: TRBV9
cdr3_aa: ASSVEQYANYGYT

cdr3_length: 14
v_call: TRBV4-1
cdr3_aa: ASSLRDSLSNQPQH

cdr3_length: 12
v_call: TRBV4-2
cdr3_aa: ASGGGGAYNEQF

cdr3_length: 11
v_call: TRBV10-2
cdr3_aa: ASSGLNTGELF

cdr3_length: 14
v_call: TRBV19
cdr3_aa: ASSSSGGARIETQY

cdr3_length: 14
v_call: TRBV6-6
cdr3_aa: ASSYMGDFSGNTIY

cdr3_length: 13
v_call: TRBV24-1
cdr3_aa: ATSDLLGRDYGYT

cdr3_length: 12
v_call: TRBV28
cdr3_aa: ASTLGTGGYGYT

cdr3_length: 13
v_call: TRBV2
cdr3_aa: ASRLAGGSYNEQF

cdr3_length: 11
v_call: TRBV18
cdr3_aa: ASSPSLGETQY